This paragraph reports one T cell receptor beta chain. Its antigen is unknown. This sample stems from a study of cytomegalovirus exposure and HLA in healthy donors. Points from the study as a whole: Immune exposure was documented only through CMV serostatus. The authors listed 150 to 200 TCR beta chains as cytomegalovirus-associated.

The PCR employed 60 Vbeta primers together with 13 Jbeta primers. Assay: immunoSEQ multiplex PCR; the TCRdb copy retains only in-frame clones and omits some. The sample has almost 200,000 clones, more than 75% seen once; the top ten hold 0.39%. V was cut by 3 bases and J by 3 bases, with 19 bases left in between. This CDR3 has 16 residues. Germline-derived CDR1 and CDR2 are SGHDT and YYEEEE. The clonotype was recovered from a male donor in good health and CMV-seropositive. The rearrangement uses TRBV5-6 and TRBJ2-7, with a weak D call TRBD1 (6 bases). Sequencing used PBMCs. The CDR3 DNA is TGTGCCAGCAGCTGGACCACAGGGTCGGAATACTACGAGCAGTACTTC. Translated: CASSWTTGSEYYEQYF.